This T cell receptor (beta chain) was recovered during a study of blood T cell repertoires in COVID-19. Study as a whole: COVID-19 samples, acute and convalescent, were from the United States, Italy and Spain. PBMCs, B-cell-depleted T cells, or T cells provided the cDNA or gDNA that made up the material.

The CDR3 sequence is 14 residues long. Germline V gene sequence: CDR1 LNHDA, CDR2 SQIVND (reference sequence). V lost 8 bases and J 0 bases, leaving 13 bases between the germline ends. Method: immunoSEQ multiplex PCR; TCRdb's copy keeps in-frame clones and lacks some. The table has approximately 100,000 clones, approximately 85% seen once. This receptor was taken from a human donor in a cohort sampled during active COVID-19. Sequences were obtained from peripheral blood. The chain has TRBV19 and TRBJ1-2; maybe TRBD1 (6 bases). DNA for the CDR3: TGTGCCAGTGGGATTCGGACAGCTAACTATGGCTACACCTTC. It codes for CASGIRTANYGYTF.